A single sample is the source of the 17 T cell receptor beta chains below, sequenced in a study of response to subunit inactivated influenza vaccine. TCRdb used MiXCR to reprocess the RT-PCR reads, holding one entry per CDR3 protein. The sample records over 300,000 distinct CDR3 sequences, roughly 22% being singletons. The material was PBMCs from blood, obtained 21 months after vaccination. The source of these receptors is a man aged 50 to 69 who received an inactivated influenza vaccine.

This clonotype was recorded many times. The CDR3 is CSVNPGTGGAGTEAFF. The CDR3 DNA follows: TGCAGCGTCAACCCCGGGACAGGGGGCGCGGGCACTGAAGCTTTCTTT. The chain uses TRBV29-1 and TRBJ1-1, with 12 bases fitting TRBD1. The germline V gene has CDR1 SQVTM and CDR2 ANQGSEA. The CDR3 extends over 16 amino acids. J gave up 4 bases and V 6 bases, and 12 bases lay outside the gene matches.

There are many counts of this clonotype. This chain connects TRBV10-3 to TRBJ2-7; TRBD1 is a possible D gene (5 bases). Trimming shortened V by 0 bases and J by 3 bases, and 12 bases separated the two germline ends. Germline lookup yields CDR1 ENHRY and CDR2 SYGVKD. This CDR3 has 15 residues. CDR3 DNA: TGTGCCATCAGTGAGTCTTGGGGCGCCTACTACGAGCAGTACTTC. Its protein is CAISESWGAYYEQYF.

This clonotype was found a few times. This sequence joins TRBV11-2 and TRBJ2-1, with TRBD2 matching over 15 bases. The CDR3 has 19 residues. Trimming took 4 bases from V and 7 from J; bases not matched to a gene: 14. Per germline, CDR1 SGHAT and CDR2 FQNNGV. This chain's CDR3 is CASSYAGTSGRNMWNEQFF. In nucleotides, the CDR3 is TGTGCCAGCAGCTATGCCGGGACTAGCGGGAGGAATATGTGGAATGAGCAGTTCTTC.

The genes are TRBV27 and TRBJ2-3, with 12 positions matching TRBD2. There are 17 residues in the CDR3. Trimming removed 2 bases from V and 6 bases from J; junction bases left unmatched: 9. Germline values: CDR1 MNHEY, CDR2 SMNVEV (reference sequence). This CDR3 is CASSLLASGGAGDTQYF. DNA of the CDR3: TGTGCCAGCAGTTTACTGGCTAGCGGGGGGGCGGGGGATACGCAGTATTTT.

This chain uses TRBV2 with TRBJ2-5, with D uncertain. The ends were cut back, 5 bases at V and 3 bases at J, with 10 bases in the middle. The CDR3 sequence is 13 residues long. Germline values: CDR1 SNHLY, CDR2 FYNNEI. CDR3 sequence reads: CASSPFGEETQYF. CDR3 nucleotides: TGTGCCAGCAGTCCCTTCGGAGAAGAGACCCAGTACTTC.

The chain carries TRBV6-2 or TRBV6-3 and TRBJ2-1; possibly TRBD1 for D (8 bases). This CDR3 has 16 residues. Germline V lookup: CDR1 MNHEY, CDR2 SVGEGT. Between the trimmed V and J ends, which lost 6 bases and 0 bases, there was a span of 15 bases. This chain's CDR3 is CASRQGGHVSYNEQFF. The CDR3 coding sequence is TGTGCCAGCAGACAGGGGGGGCACGTCTCCTACAATGAGCAGTTCTTC.

This chain joins TRBV6-6 and TRBJ2-2; D is undetermined. Germline CDR1 is MNHNY and CDR2 is SVGAGI (reference sequence). The CDR3 has 12 residues. V was pared by 2 bases and J by 6 bases, with 4 bases between. The CDR3 DNA is TGTGCCAGCAGTTACCCAGCCGGGGAGCTGTTTTTT. It codes for CASSYPAGELFF.

The chain employs TRBV15 and TRBJ1-5; D is ambiguous. V was shortened by 4 bases and J by 0 bases, with 10 bases between the two germline ends. This CDR3 has 15 residues. The germline V gene encodes CDR1 LNHNV and CDR2 YYDKDF (reference sequence). CDR3 DNA: TGTGCCACCAGCAAACTTACTAGTAGCAATCAGCCCCAGCATTTT. As protein: CATSKLTSSNQPQHF.

V and J are TRBV18 and TRBJ1-4, with TRBD1 matching over 7 bases. This CDR3 contains 19 residues. The V and J ends lost 6 bases and 0 bases, in that order; junction bases with no gene match: 16. Germline-derived CDR1 and CDR2 are KGHSH and LQKENI. The CDR3 protein is CASSPRQAGGIATNEKLFF. The CDR3 DNA reads TGTGCCAGCTCGCCGCGCCAGGCAGGGGGAATTGCAACTAATGAAAAACTGTTTTTT.

This clonotype came up a few times. This chain uses TRBV20-1 with TRBJ2-7; maybe TRBD1 (6 bases). Germline V gene lookup returns CDR1 DFQATT and CDR2 SNEGSKA (reference sequence). The CDR3 consists of 13 residues. V lost 0 bases, J lost 9 bases, and 15 bases lay in between. CDR3 region: CSARDIYRVPQYF. The CDR3 bases are TGCAGTGCTAGAGATATATACAGGGTCCCGCAGTACTTC.

The V gene is TRBV20-1, the J gene TRBJ2-2; 8 nucleotides match TRBD2. Trimming took 0 bases from V and 5 from J; bases not matched to a gene: 11. The CDR3 is made up of 17 amino acids. The germline CDR1 and CDR2 sequences are DFQATT and SNEGSKA (reference sequence). DNA for the CDR3: TGCAGTGCTAGAGATGGGACTAGGGCCACAAGGACCGGGGAGCTGTTTTTT. It is translated as CSARDGTRATRTGELFF.

A remark on this clonotype: Possible read error: a much larger clone is one base away. The chain is built from TRBV20-1 and TRBJ2-1, with TRBD2 identical over 8 bases. Germline values: CDR1 DFQATT, CDR2 SNEGSKA (reference sequence). The CDR3 totals 13 residues. The CDR3 DNA follows: TGCGGTGCTCGGGGAAGCGGGAGTAATGAGCAGTTCTTC. Translating it yields CGARGSGSNEQFF.

A word on this clonotype: Just one base apart from a much larger clone, this may be a read error. The gene calls are TRBV7-2 and TRBJ1-6; the match to TRBD1 covers 9 bases. CDR1 and CDR2 (germline): SGHTA, FQGNSA. The CDR3 loop spans 14 amino acids. The CDR3 reads CASSLGQGGSTLHF. As DNA, the CDR3 is TGTGCCAGCAGCCTGGGACAGGGTGGTTCAACCCTCCACTTT.

This clonotype was recorded a few times. The rearrangement uses TRBV11-2 and TRBJ2-7; D not resolved. V was pared by 7 bases and J by 7 bases, with 11 bases between. Germline values: CDR1 SGHAT, CDR2 FQNNGV. The length of the CDR3 is 11 residues. DNA of the CDR3: TGTGCCAGCACCCACGACGGGGAGCAGTACTTC. Amino acids: CASTHDGEQYF.

The chain recombines TRBV10-3 with TRBJ2-3; 7 nucleotides line up with TRBD1. From germline, CDR1 is ENHRY and CDR2 SYGVKD. V lost 4 bases to trimming and J lost 6 bases; unmatched junction nucleotides: 4. The CDR3 contains 13 residues. The CDR3 DNA reads TGTGCCATCAGTGGAAAAGGGGGCGATACGCAGTATTTT. Its translation: CAISGKGGDTQYF.

This clonotype was observed a handful of times. The chain is built from TRBV10-3 and TRBJ2-5, with D maybe TRBD2 (6 bases). Trimming cost V 3 bases and J 7 bases, with 18 bases left between them. The CDR3 loop spans 15 amino acids. Germline V gene lookup returns CDR1 ENHRY and CDR2 SYGVKD. The CDR3 is CAISDLSGEQGTQYF. CDR3 nucleotide sequence: TGTGCCATCAGTGATTTATCGGGGGAGCAGGGGACCCAGTACTTC.

The chain recombines TRBV2 with TRBJ2-1; D is ambiguous. Trimming shortened V by 1 base and J by 7 bases, and 8 bases separated the two germline ends. This CDR3 spans 13 amino acids. Germline CDR1 and CDR2: SNHLY and FYNNEI. This CDR3 reads CASSEVGPNEQFF. CDR3 coding DNA: TGTGCCAGCAGTGAAGTAGGGCCTAATGAGCAGTTCTTC.